Below, 15 T cell receptor beta chains from the same sample are listed, as sequenced in a study of blood T cells in healthy people across ages. Alongside a J-beta primer mix, a sample-barcoded 5' primer served in a second PCR lasting 7 to 11 cycles. TCRdb re-derived calls from the 5' RACE reads in MiXCR, one entry per CDR3 protein. This sample yields approximately 730,000 distinct CDR3 sequences, of which 40% to 65% are seen a single time; around 41% belongs to the top ten. Sequenced material: blood. These receptor sequences come from a man aged 80 or over in good health.

The chain carries TRBV6-1 and TRBJ1-2; weak D call: TRBD1 (6 bases). The germline V gene encodes CDR1 MNHNS and CDR2 SASEGT. The ends were cut back, 4 bases at V and 8 bases at J, with 14 bases in the middle. This CDR3 contains 13 residues. The CDR3: CASSGTGAQGYTF. CDR3 nucleotides: TGTGCCAGCAGTGGTACGGGGGCACAGGGCTACACCTTC.

Ten or more counts support this clonotype. The chain carries TRBV6-6 and TRBJ1-2, with 7 bases that match TRBD1. The V and J ends lost 3 bases and 1 base, in that order; junction bases with no gene match: 2. The CDR3 is 14 amino acids. Per germline, CDR1 MNHNY and CDR2 SVGAGI (reference sequence). The CDR3 DNA follows: TGTGCCAGCAGTTATGGGACAGATAACTATGGCTACACCTTC. Its translation is CASSYGTDNYGYTF.

This chain links TRBV19 with TRBJ2-4; TRBD1 is a possible D gene (5 bases). Near its end, the DNA agrees better with TRBJ2-7, so the J call may be wrong. This CDR3 spans 15 amino acids. Germline CDR1 reads LNHDA; CDR2 reads SQIVND (reference sequence). CDR3 sequence (DNA): TGTGCCAGTAGTATAACCCCCCGCGACAGCTACGAGCAGTACTTC. Translating it yields CASSITPRDSYEQYF.

The CDR3 loop reads CASSPGTDNSPLHF. CDR3 DNA: TGCGCCAGCAGTCCCGGGACAGATAATTCACCCCTCCACTTT. The rearrangement links TRBV10-2 to TRBJ1-6; TRBD1 matches 7 bases. Trimming at V came to 5 bases and at J to 5 bases, leaving 3 bases not matched to a gene. Germline V lookup: CDR1 WSHSY, CDR2 SAAADI. The CDR3 length is 14 residues.

This sequence joins TRBV9 and TRBJ2-7, with 10 bases lining up with TRBD2. After removal of 2 bases from V and 3 bases from J, the junction contained 5 bases not matched to a gene. There are 15 residues in the CDR3. Per the germline V gene, CDR1 is SGDLS and CDR2 is YYNGEE. Written as DNA, the CDR3 is TGTGCCAGCAGCGTTACGGCTAGCGGGAGCTACGAGCAGTACTTC. This codes for CASSVTASGSYEQYF.

This clonotype appeared once. The J gene is TRBJ2-1, the V gene TRBV25-1; 9 bases line up with TRBD2. Germline-derived CDR1 and CDR2 are MGHDK and SYGVNS. V lost 4 bases, J lost 6 bases, and 7 bases stayed unmatched. CDR3 size: 15 residues. The CDR3 bases are TGTGCCAGCAGTGGGAGTAGCGGGAGTGGCAATGAGCAGTTCTTC. Its translation: CASSGSSGSGNEQFF. Complete variable domain (other parts from reference TRBV25-1 and TRBJ2-1): EADIYQTPRYLVIGTGKKITLECSQTMGHDKMYWYQQDPGMELHLIHYSYGVNSTEKGDLSSESTVSRIRTEHFPLTLESARPSHTSQYLCASSGSSGSGNEQFFGPGTRLTVL.

This chain uses TRBV27 with TRBJ1-2; no reliable D call. The CDR3 loop spans 16 amino acids. V lost 6 bases to trimming and J lost 5 bases, with 22 bases between them. Germline values: CDR1 MNHEY, CDR2 SMNVEV (reference sequence). The CDR3 sequence is CASSPIGRAFGYGYTF. CDR3 DNA: TGTGCCAGCAGCCCTATTGGTAGGGCGTTTGGGTATGGCTACACCTTC.

CDR3 protein: CANSSSRPGGGNEQFF. The CDR3 region has the DNA TGTGCCAACAGCAGTTCGCGCCCGGGAGGGGGCAATGAGCAGTTCTTC. The rearrangement uses TRBV6-5 and TRBJ2-1, with 8 nucleotides matching TRBD2. CDR3 length: 16 residues. Trimming at V came to 10 bases and at J to 6 bases, leaving 17 bases not matched to a gene. The V gene's germline CDR1 is MNHEY and CDR2 SVGAGI.

With regard to this clonotype: A much larger clone sits a single nucleotide away, making a read error possible. This sequence joins TRBV28 and TRBJ2-1; a possible D gene is TRBD1 (7 bases). Germline loops: CDR1 MDHEN, CDR2 SYDVKM. Trimming shortened V by 8 bases and J by 6 bases, and 14 bases separated the two germline ends. This CDR3 has 13 residues. CDR3 sequence: CASAGQLFNEQFF. In DNA form, the CDR3 reads TGTGCCAGCGCGGGACAGCTTTTCAATGAGCAGTTCTTC.

CDR3 loop: CASRTGTSETYEQYF. The CDR3 coding sequence is TGTGCCAGCAGGACCGGGACTAGCGAAACCTACGAGCAGTACTTC. V and J are TRBV6-2 or TRBV6-3 and TRBJ2-7; 10 bases are shared with TRBD2. CDR1 MNHEY and CDR2 SVGEGT come from the germline V gene. V dropped 6 bases and J dropped 2; count of bases not matched to a gene: 7. CDR3 length: 15 residues.

V gene TRBV20-1 combines with J gene TRBJ2-7; perhaps TRBD2 as D (7 bases). There are 15 residues in the CDR3. The germline gives CDR1 DFQATT, CDR2 SNEGSKA (reference sequence). Trimming took 5 bases from V and 6 from J, leaving 23 bases between them. CDR3 DNA: TGCAGTGCTCTTAGGGGGTTCGGGCTAGCGGTCGAGCAGTACTTC. Encoded protein: CSALRGFGLAVEQYF.

The chain couples TRBV18 to TRBJ2-5; TRBD1 is a possible D gene (6 bases). The CDR3 is 13 amino acids. V was trimmed by 8 bases and J by 2 bases, leaving 12 bases between them. Germline V lookup: CDR1 KGHSH, CDR2 LQKENI. In nucleotides, the CDR3 is TGTGCCAGCACCCGACAGGAACAAGAGACCCAGTACTTC. Its protein product is CASTRQEQETQYF.

This clonotype was found a few times. This rearrangement joins TRBV6-5 to TRBJ1-2; 9 nucleotides align to TRBD1. Germline trimming cut 2 bases from V and 5 bases from J; bases unmatched to any gene: 6. This CDR3 has 15 amino acids. Germline-derived CDR1 and CDR2 are MNHEY and SVGAGI. The CDR3 coding sequence is TGTGCCAGCAGTTACCGGGGGGACAGGGATTATGGCTACACCTTC. As protein: CASSYRGDRDYGYTF.

V is TRBV6-5 and J is TRBJ2-1; 8 nucleotides match TRBD2. J gave up 6 bases and V 5 bases, and 0 bases lay outside the gene matches. The CDR3 length is 12 residues. Germline V gene lookup returns CDR1 MNHEY and CDR2 SVGAGI. Here the CDR3 DNA reads TGTGCCAGCAGTGGGACTAGCAATGAGCAGTTCTTC. Translated: CASSGTSNEQFF.

CDR3 nucleotide sequence: TGTGCCACCAGTGATTCAGGGGGTTTGGAGACCCAGTACTTC. Protein sequence: CATSDSGGLETQYF. The chain couples TRBV24-1 to TRBJ2-5; 7 positions match TRBD1. CDR3 size: 14 residues. Germline CDR1 is KGHDR and CDR2 is SFDVKD. After removal of 2 bases from V and 5 bases from J, the junction contained 4 bases not matched to a gene.